The sequence of this T cell receptor beta chain was determined in a study of CD8 T cells in Susac syndrome. The junction had 9 bases not matched to a gene; V was cut back by 0 bases and J by 1 base. The CDR3 has 18 residues. Per the germline V gene, CDR1 is SGHRS and CDR2 is YFSETQ. Random hexamers served to reverse transcribe roughly 0.45 to 1 ug RNA. The authors amplified TCR beta CDR3 across 54 Vbeta and 13 Jbeta using immunoSEQ multiplex PCR. TCRdb reprocessed the immunoSEQ multiplex PCR reads with MiXCR, giving one entry per CDR3 protein. This table holds approximately 110,000 distinct CDR3 sequences, around 94% found once. Sequencing of TCR beta was carried out in blood CD8+ and CD4+ T cells. Controls were age- and sex-matched healthy donors. TEMRA cells were FACS-enriched, while CD8+ and CD4+ T cells were negatively isolated.

This receptor was taken from a human donor in good health. The rearrangement joins TRBV5-1 to TRBJ2-3, with 9 bases fitting TRBD2. Material: CD4+ T cells from PBMCs. The CDR3 spells CASSLVSGRKLGTDTQYF. For the CDR3, the DNA is TGCGCCAGCAGCTTGGTGAGCGGGAGGAAGCTTGGCACAGATACGCAGTATTTT.